A single sample is the source of the 23 T cell receptor beta chains below, sequenced in a study of CD8+CD57+ T cells in acquired aplastic anemia (dated by TCRdb to 2017 to 2018). The sequencing machine was an Illumina HiSeq 2000. Genomic DNA was used as template for profiling of TCR beta VDJ combinations and CDR3 sequences. Using fastp at Q25 and MiXCR, TCRdb reprocessed the public reads and kept productive beta chains. All rows with the same CDR3 protein become a single entry with the most common DNA and genes. This sample gives some 280,000 distinct CDR3 sequences in total; roughly half of them show up just once. Jointly, the top ten make up approximately 8.2% of the sample. The source material was sorted CD4+, CD8+, or CD8+CD57+ T cells (not recorded which) from PBMCs. The origin of the receptors is a human donor with severe aplastic anemia or a healthy control (not recorded which).

The chain carries TRBV2 and TRBJ2-7; possible D gene TRBD1, 5 bases. The V and J ends lost 6 bases and 6 bases respectively, with 6 bases between them. The CDR3 has 10 residues. CDR1 is SNHLY, CDR2 FYNNEI, per germline. The chain's CDR3 is CASRGVEQYF. In nucleotides, the CDR3 is TGTGCCAGCAGAGGGGTCGAGCAGTACTTC.

V gene TRBV19 combines with J gene TRBJ1-6; the D gene is possibly TRBD1 (5 bases). Between the trimmed V and J ends, which lost 9 bases and 10 bases, there was a span of 19 bases. Germline V gene sequence: CDR1 LNHDA, CDR2 SQIVND (reference sequence). This CDR3 is 14 amino acids long. The CDR3 region has the DNA TGTGCCAGCCATAGGGACCGACTGAACTCACCCCTCCACTTT. As protein: CASHRDRLNSPLHF.

This chain joins TRBV19 and TRBJ1-2; 9 positions agree with TRBD1. The CDR3 length is 16 residues. V was pared by 5 bases and J by 7 bases, with 14 bases of the junction left unmatched. Germline CDR1 reads LNHDA; CDR2 reads SQIVND (reference sequence). CDR3 sequence reads: CASSQPHRDRDIGYTF. DNA for the CDR3: TGTGCCAGTAGTCAACCTCACCGGGACAGGGATATTGGCTACACCTTC.

There are a few counts of this clonotype. A read error may account for a junction end that differs from germline. V gene TRBV20-1 combines with J gene TRBJ1-1; 7 nucleotides agree with TRBD1. The germline V gene encodes CDR1 DFQATT and CDR2 SNEGSKA (reference sequence). This CDR3 is 13 amino acids long. The CDR3 nucleotides read TGCAGTACCAGTTCGACAGGGAACTCTGAAGCTTTCTTT. Translation gives CSTSSTGNSEAFF.

Points on this clonotype: The DNA is omitted, as the CDR3 cannot be located on it reliably, and the CDR3 follows TCRdb's listing. This sequence joins TRBV7-9 and TRBJ1-6; TRBD1, the table's D call, lacks a check against the DNA. The CDR3 is 19 amino acids long, termini counted. CDR1 and CDR2 (germline): SEHNR, FQNEAQ (reference sequence). CDR3 sequence reads: CASSYICSAHDRRIRSLHF.

This sequence joins TRBV7-9 and TRBJ2-7; D not certain. The V end lost 4 bases, the J end lost 6 bases, and 10 bases lay between the germline ends. This CDR3 has 12 residues. Looked up from germline, CDR1 is SEHNR and CDR2 is FQNEAQ (reference sequence). CDR3 residues: CASSSQAVEQYF. The CDR3 bases are TGTGCCAGCAGCTCCCAGGCGGTCGAGCAGTACTTC.

V and J are TRBV10-3 and TRBJ2-1; TRBD2 matches at 10 bases. CDR3 length equals 17 residues. V was pared by 2 bases and J by 4 bases, with 8 bases of the junction left unmatched. Looked up from germline, CDR1 is ENHRY and CDR2 is SYGVKD. CDR3: CAISERAGGLGYNEQFF. The CDR3 nucleotides are TGTGCCATCAGTGAGCGAGCGGGGGGGTTAGGATACAATGAGCAGTTCTTC.

This clonotype was observed a handful of times. V gene TRBV14 combines with J gene TRBJ1-6; 9 nucleotides match TRBD1. The CDR3 runs to 15 residues. With V trimmed by 4 bases and J by 7 bases, 5 bases remained unmatched. Germline CDR1 and CDR2: SGHDN and FVKESK. In nucleotides, the CDR3 is TGTGCCAGCAGCCTCAGGACAGGGGAGAATTCACCCCTCCACTTT. As protein: CASSLRTGENSPLHF.

In regard to this clonotype: An end of the junction does not agree with germline; a read error may underlie this. The chain is built from TRBV24-1 and TRBJ2-3; D might be TRBD2 (7 bases). Germline loops: CDR1 KGHDR, CDR2 SFDVKD. The CDR3 length is 20 residues. CDR3 sequence: CATSATSGAGAGSSTDTQYF. The CDR3 region has the DNA TGTGCCACTAGTGCCACGAGCGGTGCGGGGGCCGGATCTAGCACAGATACGCAGTATTTT.

The chain links TRBV5-6 to TRBJ2-7; possibly TRBD1 for D (6 bases). Looked up from germline, CDR1 is SGHDT and CDR2 is YYEEEE. CDR3 length equals 13 residues. The V and J ends lost 4 bases and 5 bases respectively, with 13 bases between them. In DNA, the CDR3 is TGTGCCAGCAGCGGACCGTACAGGGACGAGCAGTACTTC. Residues: CASSGPYRDEQYF.

This clonotype was seen once. The chain couples TRBV24-1 to TRBJ1-2; D is perhaps TRBD1 (6 bases). The V and J ends lost 3 bases and 8 bases respectively, with 15 bases between them. From germline, CDR1 is KGHDR and CDR2 SFDVKD. The CDR3 is 14 residues long. CDR3 in amino acids: CATSDQDRGMGYTF. CDR3 bases: TGTGCCACCAGTGATCAGGACAGAGGGATGGGCTACACCTTC.

Only one count was recorded for this clonotype. The chain has TRBV9 and TRBJ2-1; 11 bases line up with TRBD2. The CDR3 spans 16 residues. V gave up 2 bases and J gave up 2 bases; unmatched junction bases: 3. Germline CDR1 reads SGDLS; CDR2 reads YYNGEE. The DNA of the CDR3 is TGTGCCAGCAGCGTTAGACTAGCGGGGCCCTACAATGAGCAGTTCTTC. Protein product: CASSVRLAGPYNEQFF.

With regard to this clonotype: At one end, the junction sequence differs from germline, possibly due to a read error. The chain joins TRBV2 to TRBJ2-5, with 7 bases identical to TRBD2. Per the germline V gene, CDR1 is SNHLY and CDR2 is FYNNEI. This CDR3 comprises 16 residues. The CDR3 DNA reads TGTGCCAGCCCCCCTGGGGCTAGCGGTTCACAAGGGACCCAGTACTTC. This gives the protein CASPPGASGSQGTQYF.

As for this clonotype: This may be a read error: a much more frequent sequence differs by one nucleotide. The rearrangement uses TRBV7-7 and TRBJ1-1; D is uncertain. In germline, CDR1 is SSHAT, CDR2 FNYEAQ (reference sequence). The CDR3 is 13 amino acids. The ends were cut back, 3 bases at V and 0 bases at J, with 5 bases in the middle. DNA of the CDR3: TGTGCCAGCAGCTTCAACATGAACACTGAAGCTTTCTTT. Its translation is CASSFNMNTEAFF.

In this sample, this clonotype turned up a few times. The chain carries TRBV20-1 and TRBJ2-5; D is undetermined. The CDR3 is 11 amino acids. Germline CDR1 DFQATT, CDR2 SNEGSKA (reference sequence). The V gene lost 5 bases and the J gene lost 5 bases, with 9 bases spanning the gap. The CDR3, as DNA: TGCAGTGCTGCCCCCGGGGAGACCCAGTACTTC. Translated, it gives CSAAPGETQYF.

This clonotype occurred once. Mismatch with germline at one junction end may stem from a read error. The gene calls are TRBV7-2 and TRBJ1-1; unclear D gene. The CDR3 is made up of 15 amino acids. Germline CDR1 is SGHTA and CDR2 is FQGNSA. In DNA form, the CDR3 reads TGTGCCAGCAGCTTAAAGTGGGCAACGAACACCGAAGCTTTCTTT. It specifies CASSLKWATNTEAFF.

This clonotype has at least ten counts. The chain uses TRBV7-8 and TRBJ1-1; 7 bases agree with TRBD1. V lost 1 base, J lost 4 bases, and 27 bases stayed unmatched. CDR1 SGHVS and CDR2 FQNEAQ come from the germline V gene. The CDR3 is 22 amino acids. This chain's CDR3 is CASSLVFWGGRQGEMSGTEAFF. The CDR3 DNA is TGTGCCAGCAGCTTAGTGTTCTGGGGAGGTAGGCAGGGGGAGATGTCGGGCACTGAAGCTTTCTTT.

This clonotype has ten or more counts. The chain uses TRBV20-1 and TRBJ2-3, with D possibly matching TRBD2 (6 bases). CDR1 and CDR2 from the germline V gene are DFQATT and SNEGSKA (reference sequence). The CDR3 length is 12 residues. Trimming left V 3 bases short and J 4 bases short, with 8 bases between. The CDR3 spells CSASGRADTQYF. Here the CDR3 DNA reads TGCAGTGCTAGCGGGAGAGCAGATACGCAGTATTTT.

With regard to this clonotype: Compared with germline, one end of the junction differs, possibly owing to a read error. The chain recombines TRBV12-3 or TRBV12-4 with TRBJ2-1; D perhaps matches TRBD2 (5 bases). The CDR3 extends over 14 amino acids. The chain's CDR3 is CASSLVGSDNEQFF. CDR3 DNA: TGTGCCAGCAGCTTAGTGGGTAGCGACAATGAGCAGTTCTTC.

This clonotype was seen more than once but under ten times. The chain is built from TRBV25-1 and TRBJ2-7, with 9 bases lining up with TRBD1. The V and J ends lost 11 bases and 7 bases, in that order; junction bases with no gene match: 6. The CDR3 is 11 residues long. Germline values: CDR1 MGHDK, CDR2 SYGVNS. CDR3 nucleotides: TGTGCCGCACAGGGGGCGGGTGAGCAGTACTTC. It yields the protein CAAQGAGEQYF.

The rearrangement uses TRBV20-1 and TRBJ2-3; D not resolved. CDR3 length equals 14 residues. The V end lost 7 bases, the J end lost 6 bases, and 20 bases lay between the germline ends. CDR1 is DFQATT and CDR2 is SNEGSKA in the germline V gene (reference sequence). The CDR3 coding sequence is TGCAGTGTCCCATCCCCAGGAATAAAGGATACGCAGTATTTT. Its protein product is CSVPSPGIKDTQYF.

This clonotype was detected many times. The chain combines TRBV6-2 or TRBV6-3 with TRBJ2-1, with TRBD1 matching 10 bases. The CDR3 has 15 amino acids. Germline V CDR1 and CDR2: MNHEY, SVGEGT. Losses at the gene ends were 5 bases for V and 8 bases for J; bases not matched to a gene: 9. CDR3 in amino acids: CASSRRQGAQDEQFF. Here the CDR3 DNA reads TGTGCCAGCAGTCGACGACAGGGGGCTCAAGATGAGCAGTTCTTC.

The genes are TRBV7-8 and TRBJ2-5; 12 bases align to TRBD2. The J segment lost 4 bases and the V segment lost 5 bases, leaving 8 bases of the junction unmatched. Germline CDR1 is SGHVS and CDR2 is FQNEAQ. The CDR3 totals 16 residues. CDR3 residues: CASSLRTSGVGETQYF. The CDR3 DNA sequence: TGTGCCAGCAGCCTACGGACTAGCGGGGTGGGAGAGACCCAGTACTTC.